A selection of T cell receptor beta chains follows, all from one sample in a study of shared clonotypes between healthy human individuals. Method: immunoSEQ multiplex PCR; TCRdb's copy keeps in-frame clones and lacks some. The sample holds 1.5 million to 2.5 million clones, approximately 94% seen once. The source material was naive CD8+ T cells sorted from blood. The receptors come from a man aged 18 to 29 in good health. Both conserved end residues are part of each CDR3. D genes are given only for firm matches. Clone size is given for some rows only: seen once, a few or many times, or a class if the clone is expanded.

J gene: TRBJ1-1; clone size: .; V gene: TRBV27; D gene: .; CDR3 protein: CASSFGTAHEAFF; CDR3 DNA: TGTGCCAGCAGTTTCGGGACCGCCCATGAAGCTTTCTTT
J gene: TRBJ1-5; clone size: .; V gene: TRBV2; D gene: .; CDR3 protein: CASSDRQASDQPQHF; CDR3 DNA: TGTGCCAGCAGTGACAGGCAGGCCAGCGATCAGCCCCAGCATTTT
J gene: TRBJ2-6; clone size: .; V gene: TRBV2; D gene: .; CDR3 protein: CASSGGSLDSGANVLTF; CDR3 DNA: TGTGCCAGCAGTGGAGGCAGCTTAGACTCTGGGGCCAACGTCCTGACTTTC
J gene: TRBJ2-4; clone size: .; V gene: TRBV9; D gene: .; CDR3 protein: CASSALIGGGIQYF; CDR3 DNA: TGTGCCAGCAGCGCCCTGATAGGGGGTGGCATTCAGTACTTC
J gene: TRBJ1-2; clone size: .; V gene: TRBV11-2; D gene: TRBD1; CDR3 protein: CASSRQTGNGYTF; CDR3 DNA: TGTGCCAGCAGCCGACAGACAGGGAATGGCTACACCTTC
J gene: TRBJ1-2; clone size: .; V gene: TRBV4-3; D gene: .; CDR3 protein: CASSQVTWGGYGYTF; CDR3 DNA: TGCGCCAGCAGCCAAGTCACTTGGGGCGGCTATGGCTACACCTTC
J gene: TRBJ1-2; clone size: .; V gene: TRBV11-2; D gene: .; CDR3 protein: CASSLESEATDNYGYTF; CDR3 DNA: TGTGCCAGCAGCTTAGAGTCAGAAGCTACTGATAACTATGGCTACACCTTC
J gene: TRBJ2-3; clone size: .; V gene: TRBV10-3; D gene: .; CDR3 protein: CAISESWGVGTDTQYF; CDR3 DNA: TGTGCCATCAGTGAGTCGTGGGGGGTCGGCACAGATACGCAGTATTTT
J gene: TRBJ2-1; clone size: .; V gene: TRBV5-6; D gene: .; CDR3 protein: CASSFYDNEQFF; CDR3 DNA: TGTGCCAGCAGCTTTTACGACAATGAGCAGTTCTTC
J gene: TRBJ1-3; clone size: .; V gene: TRBV9; D gene: .; CDR3 protein: CASSEEGGSGNTIYF; CDR3 DNA: TGTGCCAGCAGCGAGGAGGGGGGCTCTGGAAACACCATATATTTT
J gene: TRBJ1-1; clone size: .; V gene: TRBV4-3; D gene: .; CDR3 protein: CASSQDGRGWTEAFF; CDR3 DNA: TGCGCCAGCAGCCAAGATGGGCGGGGATGGACTGAAGCTTTCTTT
J gene: TRBJ2-5; clone size: .; V gene: TRBV5-8; D gene: .; CDR3 protein: CASSLGIEETQYF; CDR3 DNA: TGTGCCAGCAGCTTGGGGATCGAAGAGACCCAGTACTTC
J gene: TRBJ2-7; clone size: once; V gene: TRBV6-5; D gene: TRBD1; CDR3 protein: CASSTLRTGIYEQYF; CDR3 DNA: TGTGCCAGCAGTACACTACGGACAGGTATCTACGAGCAGTACTTC
J gene: TRBJ1-2; clone size: .; V gene: TRBV7-8; D gene: .; CDR3 protein: CASSRASGGADGYTF; CDR3 DNA: TGTGCCAGCAGCCGAGCCTCGGGGGGCGCAGATGGCTACACCTTC
J gene: TRBJ1-1; clone size: .; V gene: TRBV27; D gene: .; CDR3 protein: CASSFDPGVSTEAFF; CDR3 DNA: TGTGCCAGCAGTTTCGACCCAGGGGTTAGCACTGAAGCTTTCTTT
J gene: TRBJ1-1; clone size: few; V gene: TRBV30; D gene: TRBD1; CDR3 protein: CAWSVGQGEVGAFF; CDR3 DNA: TGTGCCTGGAGTGTAGGACAGGGGGAGGTCGGAGCTTTCTTT
J gene: TRBJ1-6; clone size: .; V gene: TRBV4-2; D gene: .; CDR3 protein: CASSQDNPANSPLHF; CDR3 DNA: TGTGCCAGCAGCCAAGATAACCCCGCTAATTCACCCCTCCACTTT